The 20 T cell receptor beta chains given below trace back to one sample, sequenced in a study of human T cells and chemical hapten exposure. The time point: pre-sensitization, week 0. Treatment in this sample: therapeutic diphenylcyclopropenone sensitization with weekly scalp DPC. TCRdb independently ran MiXCR on the RACE reads; one entry per CDR3 protein. The table includes tens of thousands of distinct CDR3 sequences, approximately 6.7% detected once. The sample consisted of whole blood, taken in connection with sensitization to the hapten diphenylcyclopropenone (DPC). All receptors derive from a woman between 25 and 40 years old with alopecia areata. Some clones in this sample may be carry-over from other donors' samples.

This clonotype was seen ten or more times. The chain links TRBV6-5 to TRBJ2-7; D might be TRBD2 (6 bases). The V end was cut by 2 bases, the J end by 3 bases, with 11 bases between. The length of the CDR3 is 14 residues. Germline V gene data show CDR1 as MNHEY and CDR2 as SVGAGI. In DNA, the CDR3 is TGTGCCAGCAGTTACACCGGGAGCTACTACGAGCAGTACTTC. Translation: CASSYTGSYYEQYF.

Worth noting for this clonotype: The junction differs from germline at one of its ends, possibly a read error. J is TRBJ1-5 and V is TRBV7-9; D remains unclear. The CDR3 is 13 amino acids. Looked up from germline, CDR1 is SEHNR and CDR2 is FQNEAQ (reference sequence). CDR3 residues: CASSLVSNQPQNF. CDR3 DNA sequence: TGTGCCAGCAGCTTAGTAAGCAATCAGCCCCAGAATTTT.

The table lists this clonotype with many counts. V gene TRBV4-1 combines with J gene TRBJ2-5; 12 positions agree with TRBD2. With 1 base clipped from V and 7 bases from J, the junction kept 10 bases outside the gene matches. Germline V gene sequence: CDR1 MGHRA, CDR2 YSYEKL. The CDR3 loop spans 17 amino acids. The CDR3 sequence: CASSQGLAGAPDRTQYF. DNA of the CDR3: TGCGCCAGCAGCCAAGGACTAGCGGGGGCCCCAGATAGGACCCAGTACTTC.

This clonotype was seen ten or more times. The V call is TRBV14, the J call TRBJ2-6; 9 nucleotides match TRBD1. J gave up 2 bases and V 4 bases, and 9 bases lay outside the gene matches. Looked up from germline, CDR1 is SGHDN and CDR2 is FVKESK. This CDR3 is 18 amino acids long. The DNA for the CDR3 is TGTGCCAGCAGCCCAAGGGGGACAGGGTTAGCTGGGGCCAACGTCCTGACTTTC. Protein: CASSPRGTGLAGANVLTF.

This clonotype was observed many times. This chain links TRBV7-2 with TRBJ2-6, with TRBD1 identical over 8 bases. CDR1 and CDR2 (germline): SGHTA, FQGNSA. The CDR3 contains 18 residues. Losses at the gene ends were 2 bases for V and 0 bases for J; bases not matched to a gene: 6. The CDR3 nucleotides are TGTGCCAGCAGCTTATCAGGGACAGGTCCCTCTGGGGCCAACGTCCTGACTTTC. This codes for CASSLSGTGPSGANVLTF.

This clonotype has a count of ten or more. The CDR3 spells CASSSRTQETQYF. CDR3 in DNA: TGTGCCAGCAGCTCGAGGACCCAAGAGACCCAGTACTTC. V gene TRBV7-2 combines with J gene TRBJ2-5; D is uncertain. This CDR3 is 13 amino acids long. CDR1 SGHTA and CDR2 FQGNSA come from the germline V gene. V lost 4 bases to trimming and J lost 1 base, with 7 bases between them.

The table lists this clonotype with a few counts. The chain has TRBV5-1 and TRBJ2-5, with 8 bases identical to TRBD1. CDR3 length: 16 residues. Germline-derived CDR1 and CDR2 are SGHRS and YFSETQ. Trimming took 0 bases from V and 5 from J; bases not matched to a gene: 9. CDR3 amino acids: CASSLVQGAQGETQYF. The CDR3 DNA sequence: TGCGCCAGCAGCTTGGTTCAGGGGGCGCAGGGGGAGACCCAGTACTTC.

V is TRBV2 and J is TRBJ1-2, with 9 positions matching TRBD1. The CDR3 sequence is 14 residues long. V lost 5 bases to trimming and J lost 5 bases; unmatched junction nucleotides: 6. CDR1 is SNHLY, CDR2 FYNNEI, per germline. The CDR3 protein is CASSPTTGGYGYTF. Here the CDR3 DNA reads TGTGCCAGCAGTCCGACGACAGGGGGATATGGCTACACCTTC.

This clonotype was seen ten or more times. The CDR3 region is CASSLAYSQRLSNQPQHF. CDR3 coding DNA: TGTGCCAGCAGCTTGGCTTACAGTCAAAGGCTTAGCAATCAGCCCCAGCATTTT. J is TRBJ1-5 and V is TRBV5-5; D unresolved. The germline V and J ends were trimmed by 0 bases and 0 bases, with 16 bases remaining between them. This CDR3 is 18 amino acids long. The germline V gene has CDR1 SGHKS and CDR2 YYEKEE (reference sequence).

This clonotype was counted many times. This chain joins TRBV6-5 and TRBJ1-5, with D perhaps TRBD1 (5 bases). CDR1 and CDR2 (germline): MNHEY, SVGAGI. V was pared by 4 bases and J by 5 bases, with 12 bases between. The CDR3 has 14 residues. The CDR3: CASSSQGSYQPQHF. CDR3 coding DNA: TGTGCCAGCAGTTCCCAGGGTTCCTATCAGCCCCAGCATTTT.

The rearrangement joins TRBV7-9 to TRBJ2-5; 7 bases map to TRBD1. Trimming removed 1 base from V and 5 bases from J; junction bases left unmatched: 4. The germline CDR1 and CDR2 sequences are SEHNR and FQNEAQ (reference sequence). The CDR3 runs to 14 residues. CDR3 DNA sequence: TGTGCCAGCAGCTTAGGGGACAGCTCTGAGACCCAGTACTTC. Translated, it gives CASSLGDSSETQYF.

Many counts were recorded for this clonotype. The chain recombines TRBV11-2 with TRBJ2-4, with a weak D call TRBD1 (6 bases). Germline values: CDR1 SGHAT, CDR2 FQNNGV. The CDR3 has 13 residues. Deletions cut 5 bases from V and 12 bases from J, with 17 bases between. For the CDR3, the DNA is TGTGCCAGCAGCCTGGGACGTAGCAGGGGTCAGTACTTC. Translating it yields CASSLGRSRGQYF.

This clonotype was seen at least ten times. The rearrangement joins TRBV10-3 to TRBJ1-4; 8 bases are shared with TRBD1. This CDR3 comprises 13 residues. J was trimmed by 4 bases and V by 7 bases; bases with no gene match: 2. The V gene's germline CDR1 is ENHRY and CDR2 SYGVKD. CDR3 nucleotide sequence: TGTGCCATCAACAGGGGGATTAATGAAAAACTGTTTTTT. Encoded protein: CAINRGINEKLFF.

This clonotype was recorded at least ten times. The chain is built from TRBV12-3 or TRBV12-4 and TRBJ2-6; D gene unclear. There are 15 residues in the CDR3. V gave up 2 bases and J gave up 1 base, with 6 bases separating them. Here the CDR3 reads CASSLLGSGANVLTF. CDR3 nucleotide sequence: TGTGCCAGCAGTTTATTGGGTTCTGGGGCCAACGTCCTGACTTTC.

This sequence joins TRBV7-6 and TRBJ2-3; D might be TRBD1 (6 bases). The V gene lost 7 bases and the J gene lost 4 bases, with 15 bases spanning the gap. The CDR3 contains 14 residues. CDR1 is SGHVS and CDR2 is FNYEAQ in the germline V gene. The CDR3 is CASTGAKPADTQYF. As DNA, the CDR3 is TGTGCCAGCACAGGGGCCAAACCCGCAGATACGCAGTATTTT.

This clonotype was recorded many times. The V gene is TRBV12-3 or TRBV12-4, the J gene TRBJ1-1; D call uncertain. The CDR3 has 12 amino acids. V dropped 8 bases and J dropped 0 bases, with 7 bases sitting between them. CDR3 loop: CASGRLNTEAFF. The CDR3 region has the DNA TGTGCCAGCGGCCGTCTGAACACTGAAGCTTTCTTT.

At least ten counts were recorded for this clonotype. The chain combines TRBV18 with TRBJ2-1; 15 nucleotides align to TRBD2. Germline CDR1 KGHSH, CDR2 LQKENI. CDR3 length: 19 residues. J gave up 0 bases and V 6 bases, and 9 bases lay outside the gene matches. The CDR3 sequence: CASSRPGTSGGISYNEQFF. CDR3 nucleotides: TGTGCCAGCTCCCGACCCGGGACTAGCGGGGGGATCTCCTACAATGAGCAGTTCTTC. Drawing the rest from reference TRBV18 and TRBJ2-1, the complete variable domain is NAGVMQNPRHLVRRRGQEARLRCSPMKGHSHVYWYRQLPEEGLKFMVYLQKENIIDESGMPKERFSAEFPKEGPSILRIQQVVRGDSAAYFCASSRPGTSGGISYNEQFFGPGTRLTVL.

This clonotype was observed many times. The J gene is TRBJ2-5, the V gene TRBV20-1, with 16 nucleotides matching TRBD2. Germline V gene sequence: CDR1 DFQATT, CDR2 SNEGSKA (reference sequence). The V and J ends lost 4 bases and 4 bases, in that order; junction bases with no gene match: 9. The CDR3 totals 17 residues. This chain's CDR3 is CSATGTSGGAVGETQYF. CDR3 bases: TGCAGTGCTACCGGGACTAGCGGGGGGGCCGTAGGAGAGACCCAGTACTTC.

This clonotype was detected many times. The chain couples TRBV6-5 to TRBJ2-7; either TRBD1 or TRBD2 may supply D (5 bases each). The germline CDR1 and CDR2 sequences are MNHEY and SVGAGI. With 2 bases removed from V and 5 bases from J, the gap between germline ends came to 16 bases. This CDR3 contains 15 residues. The CDR3 loop is CASSYNSRGLNEQYF. CDR3 DNA: TGTGCCAGCAGTTACAATTCGAGGGGTCTCAACGAGCAGTACTTC.

The V call is TRBV21-1, the J call TRBJ1-1; the table's D call of TRBD1 was not tested on the DNA. TRBV21-1 is given as a pseudogene. The CDR3 sequence is 20 residues long. The CDR3 spells CASSKRLGQGQARSNTEAFF. CDR3 coding DNA: TGTGCCAGCAGCAAAAGGTTAGGGCAGGGTCAGGCGAGGTCGAACACTGAAGCTTTCTTT.